This entry concerns a single T cell receptor (beta chain). Its antigen is not known. Trimming removed 1 base from V and 1 base from J; junction bases left unmatched: 5. CDR3 length equals 16 residues. The germline V gene has CDR1 MNHNY and CDR2 SVGAGI (reference sequence). PCR was performed using 60 Vbeta and 13 Jbeta primers. Here immunoSEQ multiplex PCR was the method, and the copy in TCRdb shows in-frame clones only, minus some. Of more than 95,000 clones listed, around three quarters are singletons. This sample stems from a study of cytomegalovirus exposure and HLA in healthy donors. Whole-study findings and limits: Compared with the roughly 700-donor mean, an Asian-associated ancestry cluster reportedly had fewer N-insertions, according to a later analysis.

The receptor was derived from a man aged 25 to 40 in good health and CMV-seropositive. The sample consisted of PBMCs. This sequence joins TRBV6-6 and TRBJ1-1; 8 bases are a match to TRBD1. The CDR3 reads CASSYFPGQENTEAFF. CDR3 in DNA: TGTGCCAGCAGTTACTTTCCGGGACAGGAGAACACTGAAGCTTTCTTT.